This T cell receptor (beta chain) came from a study of Graves' ophthalmopathy and Graves' hyperthyroidism. Study-level findings and limits: In blood, most expanded thyroid clonotypes above 0.001 frequency were also detected.

The authors amplified TCR beta CDR3 regions, and they did so from RNA transcripts for repertoire sequencing. Amplification began with first-round RT-PCR using HTBI primers, then second-round multiplex PCR was performed. TCRdb analysed the multiplex PCR reads with MiXCR anew, one entry per CDR3 protein. The repertoire holds some 240,000 distinct CDR3 sequences, with around 42% as singletons. This CDR3 comprises 13 residues. V dropped 2 bases and J dropped 4 bases, with 5 bases sitting between them. The germline V gene encodes CDR1 SGHTA and CDR2 FQGTGA. This clonotype appeared a few times. Its antigen is unidentified.

The specimen was peripheral blood. This clonotype was obtained from an adult man with Graves' ophthalmopathy. V gene TRBV7-3 combines with J gene TRBJ2-2, with D hard to call. In nucleotides, the CDR3 is TGTGCCAGCAGCTTACTCGTCACCGGGGAGCTGTTTTTT. It encodes CASSLLVTGELFF.